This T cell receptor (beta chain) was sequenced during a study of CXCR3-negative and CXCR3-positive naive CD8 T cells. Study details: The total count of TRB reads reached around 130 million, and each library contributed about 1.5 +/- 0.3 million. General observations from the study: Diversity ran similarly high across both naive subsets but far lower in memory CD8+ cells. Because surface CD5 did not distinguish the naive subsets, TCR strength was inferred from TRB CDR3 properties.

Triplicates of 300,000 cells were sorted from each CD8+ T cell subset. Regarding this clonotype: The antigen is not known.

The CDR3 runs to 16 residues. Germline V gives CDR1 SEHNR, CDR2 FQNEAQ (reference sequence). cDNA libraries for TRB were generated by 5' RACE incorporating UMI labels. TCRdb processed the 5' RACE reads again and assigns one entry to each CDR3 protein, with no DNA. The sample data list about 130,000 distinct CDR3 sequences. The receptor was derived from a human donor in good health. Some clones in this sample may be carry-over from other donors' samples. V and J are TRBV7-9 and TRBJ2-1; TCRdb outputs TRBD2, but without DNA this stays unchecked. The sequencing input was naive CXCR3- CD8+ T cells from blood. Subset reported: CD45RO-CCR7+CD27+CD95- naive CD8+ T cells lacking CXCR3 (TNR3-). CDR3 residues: CASSHTGLAGHNEQFF.